This T cell receptor beta chain originates from a study of cytotoxic CD8 clonotypes in ibrutinib-treated CLL listed by TCRdb under 2021. A note on the overall study: In this cohort, around 15 patients were treatment-naive and fewer than 13 were relapsed/refractory, while under 18 had unmutated IGHV. Samples at response were collected after a median of about twelve months of treatment, with a range of roughly 6 to 36 months. Patients were still on ibrutinib when every remission and progressive disease sample was collected. Longitudinal samples were available for 26 of the 86 trial participants. On average, each sample had about 260,000 productive templates and tens of thousands of productive rearrangements. Responses were partial in around 25 patients and complete in 2; after median around 72 months follow-up, about 14 stayed in remission and 12 progressed. Cryopreserved peripheral blood mononuclear cells were collected at three points: before therapy, at response, and at either sustained remission or disease progression.

A MiSeq instrument was used for deep resolution sequencing, which targeted depths ranging from 1 in 1 million up to 1 in 200,000 T cells, with coverage averaging 10x for each clonotype. TCR beta libraries were generated with the immunoSEQ hsTCRB Kit. The authors' pipeline ran thus. Data were analyzed with ImmunoSEQ Data Assistant and ImmunoSEQ Analyzer, with V, D and J genes assigned per IMGT definitions. Clonality, with values ranging from 0 to 1, was calculated as one minus the normalized Shannon entropy of productive rearrangement frequencies. Public clonotype analysis was restricted to overrepresented clonotypes comprising at least 0.05% of each patient's repertoire. Some 13 age-matched healthy donor repertoires from immuneACCESS served as clonality controls. This is the immuneACCESS table as TCRdb keeps it, with only in-frame sequences that have V and J called. A part of the clones is gone; compared with another copy, unresolved V genes explain less than half, and the rest is unexplained. V and J calls and clone size follow that table, whereas D and trimming were derived from the DNA. Counted in this sample were around 52,000 clones; 56% of them appeared once. The ten top clones hold roughly 21% of the sample.

Results the study describes overall, beyond this receptor: At baseline, clonality was higher than in age-matched healthy donors and showed a strong correlation with circulating CD8+ T-cell counts. Public clonotypes were rare and either shrank or stayed stable during treatment, and the rise in clonality at ibrutinib response reflected expansion of private clonotypes. Clonality increased at ibrutinib response, stayed stable in sustained remission, and fell back toward baseline at progression. Lymph node repertoires were not examined, and the timing of sampling was not matched between patients in sustained remission and those whose disease progressed.

The label giving this sample's time point can be read as: approximately 2 years on ibrutinib. For TCR beta library preparation, roughly 2 micrograms of genomic DNA were extracted from the cryopreserved PBMCs. High-throughput TCR beta sequencing was performed on longitudinal blood samples from CLL patients receiving ibrutinib monotherapy. The patients took part in an open-label, single-center phase 2 trial of ibrutinib monotherapy. Only a few counts were recorded for this clone. Its antigen is currently not known. No much larger clone is present one base from it, and per-base qualities are unavailable. The source was PBMCs, collected after 24 months of ibrutinib treatment. This TCR derives from a human donor with chronic lymphocytic leukemia.

At the DNA level, the sequence is TGTGCCATCCAGGGACAGGCGATGAGCTACACCTTC. Protein translation: CAIQGQAMSYTF. The chain is encoded by TRBV6-1 joined to TRBJ1-2; TRBD1 aligns with 8 central bases. As encoded in the germline V gene, CDR1 is MNHNS while CDR2 is SASEGT. Ends trimmed: V by 10 bases, J by 9 bases; bases unmatched to a gene: 10. Reading from cysteine to phenylalanine, the CDR3 counts 12 amino acids. The CDR3 DNA has 36 bases and is translated from base 1.